This T cell receptor beta chain was recorded in a study of blood T cell repertoires in COVID-19. Whole-study context: Italy, Spain and the United States were the sources of the convalescent and acute COVID-19 samples.

The CDR3 is made up of 17 amino acids. J lost 0 bases, V lost 4 bases, and 13 bases had no gene match. Germline loops: CDR1 SGHRS, CDR2 YFSETQ. The data were produced by immunoSEQ multiplex PCR, yet TCRdb's version contains in-frame clones alone and is incomplete. The repertoire holds approximately 69,000 clones, about 82% seen once, with less than 2% in the top ten. The rearrangement uses TRBV5-1 and TRBJ2-7; 7 positions agree with TRBD1. The sequencing input was peripheral blood. The receptor was isolated from a woman aged 55-70 years with acute or convalescent COVID-19. This CDR3 reads CASSQRIGTASSYEQYF. In DNA form, the CDR3 reads TGCGCCAGCAGCCAGAGAATCGGGACAGCGAGCTCCTACGAGCAGTACTTC.